The rows below give T cell receptor beta chains drawn from one sample of a study of T-cell reconstitution after alpha-beta-depleted transplantation in children. TCRdb re-derived calls from the PCR reads in MiXCR, one entry per CDR3 protein. The sample holds a few hundred thousand distinct CDR3 sequences, around 21% seen once. The material sequenced was PBMCs from the stem cell graft donor, taken from the stem cell graft. Receptor source: a human donor who donated a stem cell graft to a child with acute myeloid leukemia. Both conserved end residues are trimmed from each CDR3.

TRBJ2-7	TRBV12-3/TRBV12-4	ASSSGDHNTYEQY
TRBJ2-7	TRBV6-5	ASSSRTSGIQLGQY
TRBJ2-7	TRBV20-1	SAPGMRERSYEQY
TRBJ2-7	TRBV29-1	SVVADWSYEQY
TRBJ2-7	TRBV7-9	ASSGDLTAYEQY
TRBJ1-6	TRBV29-1	SAKTGTGNNSPLH
TRBJ2-7	TRBV10-3	AISGGREQY
TRBJ2-3	TRBV11-2	ASSWTGGTSGVTDTQY
TRBJ2-6	TRBV18	ASSPQGSSGANVLT
TRBJ2-7	TRBV5-1	ASSLGQTSSYEQY
TRBJ1-4	TRBV7-6	ASSLYPLALGEKLF
TRBJ2-7	TRBV20-1	SGLSVRGYEQY
TRBJ2-1	TRBV28	ASSRSGTVYNEQF
TRBJ2-3	TRBV7-6	ASSFSRSTDTQY
TRBJ2-3	TRBV25-1	ASSEYGGAPDTQY
TRBJ2-1	TRBV9	ASSVGGSGPYNEQF
TRBJ2-1	TRBV12-5	ASGLVRETLSGVREQF
TRBJ2-7	TRBV20-1	SARAAGSEQY
TRBJ2-3	TRBV12-3/TRBV12-4	ASSLGTSGVTQY
TRBJ2-1	TRBV12-3/TRBV12-4	ASSRAGGFYNEQF
TRBJ2-1	TRBV7-9	ASSHGNRGGEQF
TRBJ1-5	TRBV4-2	ASSQGDRARGEPQH
TRBJ2-1	TRBV20-1	SASQGFHNEQF
TRBJ2-7	TRBV15	ATSRAGGWDRSEQY
TRBJ1-5	TRBV5-1	ASSPATGRDQPQH
TRBJ2-7	TRBV4-2	ASSLRTSGRYEQY
TRBJ2-1	TRBV7-3	ASSLSGGAYNEQF
TRBJ1-1	TRBV3-1	ASSQAYRGTEAF
TRBJ1-2	TRBV9	ASGPYYGYT
TRBJ1-1	TRBV25-1	ASGPGPEVNTEAF
TRBJ2-1	TRBV20-1	SAREALSYNEQF
TRBJ2-4	TRBV20-1	SARARQPTKNIQY
TRBJ2-3	TRBV10-2	ASRGTPSGVDADTQY
TRBJ2-7	TRBV12-3/TRBV12-4	ASSLEKSSYEQY
TRBJ2-3	TRBV18	ASSPMQRAAADTQY
TRBJ2-7	TRBV20-1	SAIAETYEQY
TRBJ1-2	TRBV29-1	SALRGGTTYGYT